Below are 17 T cell receptor beta chains sequenced from a single sample in a study of beta chain features in type 1 diabetes. Expressed TCRB transcripts were sequenced after all isolated RNA was converted to cDNA. Some clones are missing from TCRdb's copy, which holds only in-frame ones; the method was immunoSEQ multiplex PCR. The repertoire consists of under 450,000 clones, with over 12% occurring once and the leading ten covering about 0.02%. Material for sequencing was naive CD4+ T cells from blood. These receptors came from a woman under 30 in good health.

The table lists this clone with a few counts. Distinct nucleotide sequences in the sample also encode this CDR3. The chain recombines TRBV9 with TRBJ2-7; TRBD1 might be the D (5 bases). Deletions cut 0 bases from V and 4 bases from J, with 8 bases between. This CDR3 has 13 residues. Germline V gene sequence: CDR1 SGDLS, CDR2 YYNGEE. Here the CDR3 reads CASSVATGYEQYF. Written as DNA, the CDR3 is TGTGCCAGCAGCGTAGCTACAGGATACGAGCAGTACTTC.

The chain joins TRBV4-2 to TRBJ2-7, with D possibly TRBD2 on 6 matching bases. Germline V lookup: CDR1 LGHNA, CDR2 YNFKEQ. The CDR3 consists of 13 residues. The V end lost 4 bases, the J end lost 2 bases, and 9 bases lay between the germline ends. The CDR3 loop reads CASSPSVTYEQYF. CDR3 nucleotides: TGTGCCAGCAGCCCTAGCGTCACCTACGAGCAGTACTTC.

The V and J genes are TRBV4-2 and TRBJ1-4; possibly TRBD1 for D (6 bases). Germline CDR1 LGHNA, CDR2 YNFKEQ. This CDR3 spans 16 amino acids. The V end lost 0 bases, the J end lost 6 bases, and 14 bases lay between the germline ends. The chain's CDR3 is CASSQDRGARDEKLFF. Written as DNA, the CDR3 is TGTGCCAGCAGCCAAGACAGGGGAGCAAGGGATGAAAAACTGTTTTTT.

The rearrangement links TRBV5-4 to TRBJ2-3; 8 bases line up with TRBD1. This CDR3 spans 15 amino acids. The J segment lost 2 bases and the V segment lost 6 bases, leaving 8 bases of the junction unmatched. From germline, CDR1 is SGHNT and CDR2 YYREEE (reference sequence). This chain's CDR3 is CASKRGDRFTDTQYF. For the CDR3, the DNA is TGTGCCAGCAAGCGCGGGGACAGGTTCACAGATACGCAGTATTTT.

This clone was counted a few times. The gene calls are TRBV30 and TRBJ1-2; TRBD1 might be the D (5 bases). Trimming shortened V by 2 bases and J by 3 bases, and 10 bases separated the two germline ends. This CDR3 contains 13 residues. Germline V CDR1 and CDR2: GTSNPN, SVGIG (reference sequence). CDR3 nucleotide sequence: TGTGCCTGGAGTCCAGGGTCTGACTATGGCTACACCTTC. As protein: CAWSPGSDYGYTF. Filled out from reference TRBV30 and TRBJ1-2, the complete variable domain reads SQTIHQWPATLVQPVGSPLSLECTVEGTSNPNLYWYRQAAGRGLQLLFYSVGIGQISSEVPQNLSASRPQDRQFILSSKKLLLSDSGFYLCAWSPGSDYGYTFGSGTRLTVV.

This clone appeared a few times. The J gene is TRBJ2-7, the V gene TRBV30, with TRBD1 matching over 9 bases. The CDR3 length is 13 residues. Trimming removed 3 bases from V and 1 base from J; junction bases left unmatched: 1. Germline V lookup: CDR1 GTSNPN, CDR2 SVGIG (reference sequence). The CDR3 reads CAWRGTGSYEQYF. DNA of the CDR3: TGTGCCTGGAGAGGGACAGGGTCCTACGAGCAGTACTTC.

This chain uses TRBV4-3 with TRBJ2-7; 11 nucleotides line up with TRBD2. Germline CDR1 LGHNA, CDR2 YSLEER. This CDR3 is built from 15 residues. Unmatched junction bases numbered 8, after V lost 4 bases and J lost 6 bases. The CDR3: CASSRELAGDREQYF. The CDR3 DNA follows: TGCGCCAGCAGCCGGGAACTAGCGGGAGACCGCGAGCAGTACTTC.

The chain links TRBV7-6 to TRBJ2-5, with TRBD2 matching 9 bases. The V gene end was trimmed by 5 bases and the J gene end by 6 bases; junction bases not matched to a gene: 16. CDR3 length: 17 residues. Germline lookup yields CDR1 SGHVS and CDR2 FNYEAQ. CDR3 residues: CASSKRGGAGSLQTQYF. The CDR3 DNA reads as TGTGCCAGCAGCAAACGCGGGGGGGCAGGCAGCTTGCAGACCCAGTACTTC.

This clone was counted only a few times. The chain links TRBV10-3 to TRBJ1-5; no definite D call. The CDR3 has 14 residues. The ends were cut back, 2 bases at V and 0 bases at J, with 5 bases in the middle. The germline CDR1 and CDR2 sequences are ENHRY and SYGVKD. CDR3 residues: CAISEVVSNQPQHF. The DNA of the CDR3 is TGTGCCATCAGTGAGGTCGTTAGCAATCAGCCCCAGCATTTT.

This clone was seen only a few times. The chain has TRBV7-2 and TRBJ1-2; D is unclear. Germline CDR1 reads SGHTA; CDR2 reads FQGNSA. Trimming left V 1 base short and J 10 bases short, with 13 bases between. CDR3 size: 13 residues. The chain's CDR3 is CASSLDAALDYTF. Here the CDR3 DNA reads TGTGCCAGCAGCTTAGACGCGGCGCTTGACTACACCTTC.

The rearrangement uses TRBV6-5 and TRBJ2-1; D possibly corresponds to TRBD1 (5 bases). The V gene lost 7 bases and the J gene lost 10 bases, with 23 bases spanning the gap. This CDR3 comprises 15 residues. The germline V gene encodes CDR1 MNHEY and CDR2 SVGAGI. As DNA, the CDR3 is TGTGCCAGCAAAGTTGTAGATAGGGGTTTCGGAGAGCAGTTCTTC. Its protein is CASKVVDRGFGEQFF.

The sample holds a few counts of this clone. In DNA, the CDR3 is TGTGCCAGCAGCGCTCCCCGAGGGAGGGCCAAAAACATTCAGTACTTC. Translated, it gives CASSAPRGRAKNIQYF. This rearrangement joins TRBV5-4 to TRBJ2-4; D is possibly TRBD2 (6 bases). Germline V CDR1 and CDR2: SGHNT, YYREEE (reference sequence). With 4 bases removed from V and 1 base from J, the gap between germline ends came to 15 bases. CDR3 length: 16 residues.

The chain joins TRBV19 to TRBJ2-3, with 7 bases that match TRBD2. Germline V CDR1 and CDR2: LNHDA, SQIVND (reference sequence). This CDR3 contains 16 residues. The V gene end was trimmed by 5 bases and the J gene end by 6 bases; junction bases not matched to a gene: 14. CDR3 bases: TGTGCCAGTAGTTTGAGAGGCGGGAGTACGGCCGATACGCAGTATTTT. This encodes CASSLRGGSTADTQYF.

There are a few counts of this clone. The chain joins TRBV4-3 to TRBJ2-1, with 7 nucleotides matching TRBD1. After removal of 5 bases from V and 3 bases from J, the junction contained 16 bases not matched to a gene. Germline CDR1 and CDR2: LGHNA and YSLEER. The CDR3 consists of 18 residues. DNA of the CDR3: TGCGCCAGCAGCAGCCAAGGGGGTGGGACAGTGATCTACAATGAGCAGTTCTTC. It translates to CASSSQGGGTVIYNEQFF.

The chain combines TRBV6-4 with TRBJ1-5; D ambiguous. V lost 4 bases and J lost 5, with 3 bases in between. CDR3 length: 11 residues. In germline, CDR1 is MRHNA, CDR2 SNTAGT. CDR3 nucleotide sequence: TGTGCCAGCAGTGTCGATCAGCCCCAGCATTTT. It translates to CASSVDQPQHF.

The chain recombines TRBV6-6 with TRBJ2-7; a possible D gene is TRBD2 (5 bases). V shed 3 bases and J shed 6 bases, with 12 bases lying between them. This CDR3 comprises 13 residues. From germline, CDR1 is MNHNY and CDR2 SVGAGI (reference sequence). CDR3 in amino acids: CASSYRLEGEQYF. The CDR3 bases are TGTGCCAGCAGTTATCGCCTAGAGGGCGAGCAGTACTTC.

The chain combines TRBV4-3 with TRBJ2-1; the match to TRBD2 covers 11 bases. This CDR3 has 20 amino acids. From germline, CDR1 is LGHNA and CDR2 YSLEER. V shed 0 bases, J shed 0 bases, and the junction held 10 bases outside the gene matches. The CDR3 spells CASSQDRIAGGPSSYNEQFF. The CDR3 DNA sequence: TGCGCCAGCAGCCAAGATCGTATAGCGGGAGGGCCTAGCTCCTACAATGAGCAGTTCTTC.